Shown below are 27 T cell receptor beta chains from a single sample sequenced in a study of blood T cell repertoires in COVID-19. This table comes from immunoSEQ multiplex PCR, and its TCRdb copy is limited to in-frame clones, with some not included. The table has 150,000 to 200,000 clones, 75% to 85% seen once. The sample consisted of PBMCs or T cells enriched from blood (not recorded which). The source is a man aged 50-60 years who had recovered from COVID-19.

This clone was seen a few times. CDR3 sequence: CASSVGQSNTGELFF. The CDR3, as DNA: TGTGCCAGCAGCGTGGGACAGTCGAACACCGGGGAGCTGTTTTTT. This chain links TRBV9 with TRBJ2-2, with 7 positions matching TRBD1. CDR1 is SGDLS and CDR2 is YYNGEE in the germline V gene. The CDR3 runs 15 residues. Losses at the gene ends were 2 bases for V and 0 bases for J; bases not matched to a gene: 1.

This chain links TRBV12-5 with TRBJ2-6; D is unclear. The V gene lost 2 bases and the J gene lost 0 bases, with 11 bases spanning the gap. This CDR3 comprises 17 residues. Looked up from germline, CDR1 is LGHNT and CDR2 is FRNRAP. The CDR3 region has the DNA TGTGCTAGTGGTTTGACCTACACAGTCTCTGGGGCCAACGTCCTGACTTTC. Its translation is CASGLTYTVSGANVLTF.

The J gene is TRBJ2-7, the V gene TRBV5-8; 7 nucleotides align to TRBD2. With 0 bases clipped from V and 3 bases from J, the junction kept 6 bases outside the gene matches. Germline V gene lookup returns CDR1 SGHTS and CDR2 YDEGEE. This CDR3 has 15 amino acids. The CDR3 reads CASSLVAGVSYEQYF. The CDR3 DNA is TGTGCCAGCAGCTTGGTGGCGGGGGTTAGCTACGAGCAGTACTTC.

This chain joins TRBV5-1 and TRBJ1-1; 7 bases agree with TRBD1. V shed 4 bases, J shed 1 base, and the junction held 16 bases outside the gene matches. This CDR3 is built from 18 residues. Germline V lookup: CDR1 SGHRS, CDR2 YFSETQ. CDR3 DNA: TGCGCCAGCAGCCGACGTGCCGGGACAGAATTCTCGAACACTGAAGCTTTCTTT. It is translated as CASSRRAGTEFSNTEAFF.

J is TRBJ2-1 and V is TRBV12-3 or TRBV12-4; 7 bases fit TRBD1. V shed 6 bases and J 9 bases; nucleotides not matched to a gene: 8. The CDR3 sequence is 13 residues long. CDR3 DNA sequence: TGTGCCAGCAGGAGACAGGGTTATGGTGAGCAGTTCTTC. Encoded protein: CASRRQGYGEQFF.

The chain couples TRBV7-9 to TRBJ2-4, with 8 bases matching TRBD1. V shed 5 bases and J 5 bases; nucleotides not matched to a gene: 11. From germline, CDR1 is SEHNR and CDR2 FQNEAQ (reference sequence). The CDR3 loop spans 16 amino acids. The CDR3 DNA reads TGTGCCAGCAGCACATGGACAGGGCCGGGAGAAAACATTCAGTACTTC. Translation: CASSTWTGPGENIQYF. Full variable domain (remainder filled in from reference TRBV7-9 and TRBJ2-4): DTGVSQNPRHKITKRGQNVTFRCDPISEHNRLYWYRQTLGQGPEFLTYFQNEAQLEKSRLLSDRFSAERPKGSFSTLEIQRTEQGDSAMYLCASSTWTGPGENIQYFGAGTRLSVL.

V and J are TRBV7-9 and TRBJ2-5; 9 bases align to TRBD2. In germline, CDR1 is SEHNR, CDR2 FQNEAQ (reference sequence). CDR3 length equals 17 residues. Germline trimming cut 2 bases from V and 1 base from J; bases unmatched to any gene: 8. The CDR3 nucleotides read TGTGCCAGCAGCTTATCGGGAGCGGGGGGAATCCAAGAGACCCAGTACTTC. Translation: CASSLSGAGGIQETQYF. The full variable domain, rest sourced from reference TRBV7-9 and TRBJ2-5, is DTGVSQNPRHKITKRGQNVTFRCDPISEHNRLYWYRQTLGQGPEFLTYFQNEAQLEKSRLLSDRFSAERPKGSFSTLEIQRTEQGDSAMYLCASSLSGAGGIQETQYFGPGTRLLVL.

The chain links TRBV29-1 to TRBJ1-2; weak D call: TRBD1 (5 bases). V shed 4 bases and J shed 5 bases, with 11 bases lying between them. Germline V gene sequence: CDR1 SQVTM, CDR2 ANQGSEA. CDR3 length: 12 residues. The CDR3 DNA sequence: TGCAGCGTTGTGCACAGGCTGTATGGCTACACCTTC. It specifies CSVVHRLYGYTF.

This chain connects TRBV7-9 to TRBJ1-6; D is ambiguous. V was pared by 0 bases and J by 8 bases, with 11 bases between. Germline assignment: CDR1 SEHNR and CDR2 FQNEAQ (reference sequence). The CDR3 is 15 residues long. This CDR3 is CASSLAVGTDSPLHF. The CDR3 DNA is TGTGCCAGCAGCTTAGCTGTGGGCACGGATTCACCCCTCCACTTT.

The rearrangement links TRBV28 to TRBJ1-5, with no clear D. The CDR3 length is 12 residues. Germline V gene lookup returns CDR1 MDHEN and CDR2 SYDVKM. Deletions cut 6 bases from V and 0 bases from J, with 3 bases between. The DNA of the CDR3 is TGTGCCAGCAGATATAGCAATCAGCCCCAGCATTTT. Protein: CASRYSNQPQHF.

This clone turned up a few times. This chain links TRBV9 with TRBJ1-6; 7 nucleotides match TRBD1. In germline, CDR1 is SGDLS, CDR2 YYNGEE. The CDR3 spans 14 residues. V lost 3 bases to trimming and J lost 10 bases; unmatched junction nucleotides: 7. This CDR3 is CASSADRFWSPLHF. CDR3 nucleotide sequence: TGTGCCAGCAGCGCGGACAGGTTTTGGTCACCCCTCCACTTT.

The CDR3 nucleotides read TGTGCCAGCAGTGAAACGCAGGGTATGGAGTATGGCTACACCTTC. It translates to CASSETQGMEYGYTF. This rearrangement joins TRBV6-1 to TRBJ1-2, with a weak D call TRBD1 (5 bases). Germline V CDR1 and CDR2: MNHNS, SASEGT. V was pared by 2 bases and J by 5 bases, with 15 bases between. This CDR3 contains 15 residues.

This sequence joins TRBV7-9 and TRBJ2-7; 10 bases map to TRBD1. Unmatched junction bases numbered 9, after V lost 1 base and J lost 0 bases. The CDR3 covers 18 residues. Per germline, CDR1 SEHNR and CDR2 FQNEAQ (reference sequence). CDR3 residues: CASSLEGGTGAISYEQYF. The CDR3 region has the DNA TGTGCCAGCAGCTTAGAAGGTGGGACAGGGGCTATCTCCTACGAGCAGTACTTC.

The chain has TRBV7-8 and TRBJ1-5, with TRBD1 as a possible D gene (6 bases). The CDR3 is 16 residues long. The V and J ends lost 3 bases and 1 base respectively, with 13 bases between them. Per the germline V gene, CDR1 is SGHVS and CDR2 is FQNEAQ. The CDR3 DNA reads as TGTGCCAGCAGCTTCGTAACAGGGCGAAGCAATCAGCCCCAGCATTTT. Translation: CASSFVTGRSNQPQHF.

The chain employs TRBV7-2 and TRBJ1-6; D unresolved. Germline V gene sequence: CDR1 SGHTA, CDR2 FQGNSA. V shed 1 base and J shed 13 bases, with 5 bases lying between them. The CDR3 has 11 amino acids. CDR3 in amino acids: CASSLGAPLHF. The CDR3 nucleotides are TGTGCCAGCAGCTTAGGGGCTCCCCTCCACTTT.

V gene TRBV5-6 combines with J gene TRBJ2-3; D is ambiguous. V lost 2 bases, J lost 4 bases, and 8 bases lay in between. This CDR3 comprises 13 residues. CDR1 SGHDT and CDR2 YYEEEE come from the germline V gene. The chain's CDR3 is CASSFSGSDTQYF. CDR3 coding DNA: TGTGCCAGCAGCTTCTCAGGATCAGATACGCAGTATTTT.

The CDR3 reads CAISEWQGSYEQYF. The CDR3 region has the DNA TGTGCCATCAGTGAATGGCAGGGTTCCTACGAGCAGTACTTC. V and J are TRBV10-3 and TRBJ2-7, with a possible D match to TRBD1 (5 bases). The germline gives CDR1 ENHRY, CDR2 SYGVKD. The CDR3 extends over 14 amino acids. Trimming cost V 3 bases and J 1 base, with 10 bases left between them.

The rearrangement links TRBV5-5 to TRBJ2-5, with TRBD1 matching over 10 bases. The CDR3 has 16 amino acids. Germline lookup yields CDR1 SGHKS and CDR2 YYEKEE (reference sequence). V lost 4 bases, J lost 4 bases, and 10 bases stayed unmatched. The DNA of the CDR3 is TGTGCCAGCAGCGAAACCGGGACAGGGGCTAGAGAGACCCAGTACTTC. It encodes CASSETGTGARETQYF.

The chain joins TRBV5-6 to TRBJ1-2, with D perhaps matching TRBD1 (6 bases). The ends were cut back, 2 bases at V and 2 bases at J, with 10 bases in the middle. The length of the CDR3 is 14 residues. Germline-derived CDR1 and CDR2 are SGHDT and YYEEEE. CDR3 residues: CASSFGQGNYGYTF. The CDR3 DNA reads as TGTGCCAGCAGCTTTGGGCAGGGGAACTATGGCTACACCTTC.

This clone has only a few counts. The genes are TRBV5-1 and TRBJ1-4; 9 nucleotides align to TRBD1. Germline-derived CDR1 and CDR2 are SGHRS and YFSETQ. This CDR3 region has 18 residues. Trimming removed 1 base from V and 4 bases from J; junction bases left unmatched: 11. The CDR3 DNA sequence: TGCGCCAGCAGCTTGCAGCCGGGACAGGGTGGAGGTAATGAAAAACTGTTTTTT. Protein product: CASSLQPGQGGGNEKLFF.

V and J are TRBV5-1 and TRBJ2-2; possibly TRBD1 for D (5 bases). This CDR3 has 15 amino acids. Germline V gives CDR1 SGHRS, CDR2 YFSETQ. V lost 0 bases and J lost 3, with 9 bases in between. In nucleotides, the CDR3 is TGCGCCAGCAGCTTGGTTGGGGCTGACACCGGGGAGCTGTTTTTT. It is translated as CASSLVGADTGELFF.

J is TRBJ1-2 and V is TRBV18, with TRBD1 matching over 7 bases. The CDR3 sequence is 13 residues long. The junction had 10 bases not matched to a gene; V was cut back by 3 bases and J by 12 bases. Germline V lookup: CDR1 KGHSH, CDR2 LQKENI. The CDR3 is CASSPERQGSDTF. DNA for the CDR3: TGTGCCAGCTCACCGGAACGACAGGGCTCGGACACCTTC.

The chain combines TRBV12-5 with TRBJ1-1, with a weak D call TRBD1 (5 bases). The CDR3 has 12 amino acids. Germline lookup yields CDR1 LGHNT and CDR2 FRNRAP. V was trimmed by 7 bases and J by 4 bases, leaving 10 bases between them. CDR3 DNA sequence: TGTGCTAGTGCCCAGGGAATCACTGAAGCTTTCTTT. Protein product: CASAQGITEAFF.

The chain is built from TRBV5-6 and TRBJ1-4, with 7 bases aligning to TRBD1. The junction had 3 bases not matched to a gene; V was cut back by 4 bases and J by 3 bases. The CDR3 extends over 14 amino acids. CDR1 is SGHDT, CDR2 YYEEEE, per germline. The CDR3 sequence is CASSRDSANEKLFF. CDR3 coding DNA: TGTGCCAGCAGCCGGGACAGTGCTAATGAAAAACTGTTTTTT.

The rearrangement links TRBV6-1 to TRBJ2-1; the D is unclear. Germline loops: CDR1 MNHNS, CDR2 SASEGT. This CDR3 comprises 14 residues. V was shortened by 0 bases and J by 7 bases, with 10 bases between the two germline ends. The CDR3 sequence: CASSEASLVNEQFF. DNA for the CDR3: TGTGCCAGCAGTGAAGCCAGTCTAGTAAATGAGCAGTTCTTC.

This clone was found once. The chain has TRBV4-1 and TRBJ2-1, with a possible D match to TRBD1 (6 bases). From germline, CDR1 is MGHRA and CDR2 YSYEKL. This CDR3 has 15 residues. Trimming removed 3 bases from V and 6 bases from J, with 15 bases in between. CDR3 region: CASSHQLQGTNEQFF. Here the CDR3 DNA reads TGCGCCAGCAGCCATCAACTACAGGGTACCAATGAGCAGTTCTTC.

The J gene is TRBJ2-1, the V gene TRBV6-1, with D possibly TRBD1 on 6 matching bases. This CDR3 has 16 residues. Germline CDR1 is MNHNS and CDR2 is SASEGT. V was clipped by 2 bases and J by 4 bases, with 15 bases between them. The CDR3 nucleotides are TGTGCCAGCAGTGAATTCAGGGGCGGAAGGTACAATGAGCAGTTCTTC. It is translated as CASSEFRGGRYNEQFF.